The 27 T cell receptor beta chains below come from one sample, sequenced in a study of shared clonotypes between healthy human individuals (TCRdb year 2020). Libraries were made using the immunoSEQ multiplex PCR assay. TCRdb carries this immuneACCESS record with in-frame sequences only. Its versions omit some clonotypes, under half of them owing to an unresolved V gene in the studies checked, with the rest unexplained. Recorded for this sample are some 2,500,000 clones; about 90% of them occurred a single time. 0.3% to 0.4% of the sample lies in the top ten. Sequencing used naive CD4+ T cells from PBMCs. The sample's cell subset or site label is to be understood as: CD45RA+ positively selected. Receptor source: a man younger than 35 in good health. Some clones in this sample may be carry-over from other donors' samples.

This clone was observed a few times. This chain joins TRBV7-3 and TRBJ2-7; 7 bases agree with TRBD2. Germline V lookup: CDR1 SGHTA, CDR2 FQGTGA. The J segment lost 7 bases and the V segment lost 5 bases, leaving 14 bases of the junction unmatched. The CDR3 is 15 residues long. In nucleotides, the CDR3 is TGTGCCAGCAGCCCTACGGGGCTAGCGGTAAAAGAGCAGTACTTC. Amino acid sequence: CASSPTGLAVKEQYF.

This clone was seen only once. The J gene is TRBJ2-7, the V gene TRBV7-9; a weak D match, TRBD1 (6 bases). Trimming shortened V by 8 bases and J by 4 bases, and 21 bases separated the two germline ends. The CDR3 contains 15 residues. CDR1 and CDR2 (germline): SEHNR, FQNEAQ (reference sequence). The CDR3, as DNA: TGTGCCAGCGGACACCCCGGGACATCCCATTACGAGCAGTACTTC. It translates to CASGHPGTSHYEQYF. The complete variable domain, with remaining parts taken from reference TRBV7-9 and TRBJ2-7, reads DTGVSQNPRHKITKRGQNVTFRCDPISEHNRLYWYRQTLGQGPEFLTYFQNEAQLEKSRLLSDRFSAERPKGSFSTLEIQRTEQGDSAMYLCASGHPGTSHYEQYFGPGTRLTVT.

J is TRBJ1-5 and V is TRBV28; TRBD1 agrees at 7 bases. The CDR3 is 14 residues long. V was clipped by 6 bases and J by 3 bases; unmatched bases: 5. The germline CDR1 and CDR2 sequences are MDHEN and SYDVKM. The CDR3 reads CASSSTGYNQPQHF. Written as DNA, the CDR3 is TGTGCCAGCAGCTCGACAGGGTACAATCAGCCCCAGCATTTT.

The chain carries TRBV4-1 and TRBJ2-7; 8 bases map to TRBD2. Germline V CDR1 and CDR2: MGHRA, YSYEKL. This CDR3 spans 17 amino acids. V shed 2 bases, J shed 3 bases, and the junction held 12 bases outside the gene matches. CDR3 amino acids: CASSQSRLAGILYEQYF. The CDR3 coding sequence is TGCGCCAGCAGCCAATCAAGGCTAGCGGGTATACTCTACGAGCAGTACTTC.

The chain links TRBV7-2 to TRBJ2-3; TRBD2 matches at 7 bases. Per germline, CDR1 SGHTA and CDR2 FQGNSA. V shed 1 base, J shed 8 bases, and the junction held 9 bases outside the gene matches. The CDR3 is 15 residues long. Here the CDR3 DNA reads TGTGCCAGCAGCTTAGAGAGGGGAGGGCTAACTACGCAGTATTTT. Translation gives CASSLERGGLTTQYF.

This chain uses TRBV7-9 with TRBJ1-2, with D perhaps matching TRBD1 (6 bases). Trimming left V 4 bases short and J 8 bases short, with 26 bases between. The CDR3 has 17 amino acids. Germline CDR1 is SEHNR and CDR2 is FQNEAQ (reference sequence). The DNA of the CDR3 is TGTGCCAGCAGCTCAACCCAGATCCAGGGGCCGTCTGGAGGCTACACCTTC. As protein: CASSSTQIQGPSGGYTF.

The CDR3 sequence is CASSPLAGPASTDTQYF. CDR3 sequence (DNA): TGTGCCAGCTCACCACTTGCGGGACCCGCAAGCACAGATACGCAGTATTTT. The chain has TRBV18 and TRBJ2-3, with D maybe TRBD2 (6 bases). The germline gives CDR1 KGHSH, CDR2 LQKENI. Trimming pared 1 base from V and 0 bases from J, leaving 14 bases between. The CDR3 extends over 17 amino acids.

The gene calls are TRBV28 and TRBJ2-7; 8 bases align to TRBD1. This CDR3 has 14 amino acids. CDR1 is MDHEN, CDR2 SYDVKM, per germline. The trim removed 7 bases at V and 2 bases at J, leaving 7 bases unmatched. CDR3 loop: CASTRTGGPYEQYF. The DNA for the CDR3 is TGTGCCAGCACCCGAACAGGGGGGCCCTACGAGCAGTACTTC.

The table lists this clone with a count of one. The chain couples TRBV7-7 to TRBJ2-7; TRBD1 is a possible D gene (6 bases). Germline assignment: CDR1 SSHAT and CDR2 FNYEAQ (reference sequence). V shed 5 bases and J shed 4 bases, with 15 bases lying between them. The CDR3 length is 14 residues. CDR3: CASSPLPQGYEQYF. CDR3 DNA sequence: TGTGCCAGCAGCCCACTCCCGCAGGGGTACGAGCAGTACTTC.

CDR3 in amino acids: CASSDGQYNEQFF. Written as DNA, the CDR3 is TGCGCCAGCAGTGACGGGCAATACAATGAGCAGTTCTTC. This sequence joins TRBV10-2 and TRBJ2-1; D call uncertain. The V and J ends lost 3 bases and 4 bases respectively, with 7 bases between them. The V gene's germline CDR1 is WSHSY and CDR2 SAAADI. The CDR3 is 13 amino acids.

This chain links TRBV4-2 with TRBJ1-1; the D is unclear. V was clipped by 4 bases and J by 5 bases, with 17 bases between them. The germline V gene has CDR1 LGHNA and CDR2 YNFKEQ. The CDR3 loop spans 15 amino acids. CDR3 residues: CASSPITQRETEAFF. CDR3 in DNA: TGTGCCAGCAGCCCCATTACGCAAAGAGAAACTGAAGCTTTCTTT.

This clone was counted once. The V gene is TRBV10-1, the J gene TRBJ2-2; TRBD2 matches 10 bases. Germline trimming cut 7 bases from V and 6 bases from J; bases unmatched to any gene: 11. This CDR3 comprises 16 residues. CDR1 and CDR2 from the germline V gene are WNHNN and SYGVQD (reference sequence). The CDR3 sequence: CASNIWGTSDSGELFF. The DNA of the CDR3 is TGCGCCAGCAATATATGGGGGACTAGCGATTCCGGGGAGCTGTTTTTT.

This clone showed up just once. The chain links TRBV2 to TRBJ1-1; D not certain. CDR3 length: 12 amino acids. Germline assignment: CDR1 SNHLY and CDR2 FYNNEI. The V gene lost 6 bases and the J gene lost 7 bases, with 12 bases spanning the gap. In DNA, the CDR3 is TGTGCCAGCAGCGCCAACTCCAATGAAGCTTTCTTT. As protein: CASSANSNEAFF. Combining the CDR3 with reference TRBV2 and TRBJ1-1 gives the whole variable domain EPEVTQTPSHQVTQMGQEVILRCVPISNHLYFYWYRQILGQKVEFLVSFYNNEISEKSEIFDDQFSVERPDGSNFTLKIRSTKLEDSAMYFCASSANSNEAFFGQGTRLTVV.

A word on this clone: The sample has other DNA sequences that encode this CDR3 too. The chain uses TRBV18 and TRBJ1-1; TRBD1 is a possible D gene (5 bases). This CDR3 spans 12 amino acids. V was pared by 3 bases and J by 8 bases, with 10 bases between. In germline, CDR1 is KGHSH, CDR2 LQKENI. DNA for the CDR3: TGTGCCAGCTCACCGCTGGGGGTGGAAGCTTTCTTT. This gives the protein CASSPLGVEAFF. The full variable domain, with the rest looked up from reference TRBV18 and TRBJ1-1, is NAGVMQNPRHLVRRRGQEARLRCSPMKGHSHVYWYRQLPEEGLKFMVYLQKENIIDESGMPKERFSAEFPKEGPSILRIQQVVRGDSAAYFCASSPLGVEAFFGQGTRLTVV.

This chain connects TRBV11-3 to TRBJ2-1, with 8 nucleotides matching TRBD1. This CDR3 region has 15 residues. The J segment lost 5 bases and the V segment lost 6 bases, leaving 9 bases of the junction unmatched. Germline V lookup: CDR1 SGHNT, CDR2 YENEEA. This CDR3 is CASSQGQGTDNEQFF. In DNA form, the CDR3 reads TGTGCCAGCAGTCAAGGACAGGGAACGGACAATGAGCAGTTCTTC.

This chain links TRBV5-4 with TRBJ2-3; unclear D gene. The CDR3 is made up of 14 amino acids. Germline V gene data show CDR1 as SGHNT and CDR2 as YYREEE (reference sequence). Trimming shortened V by 2 bases and J by 2 bases, and 9 bases separated the two germline ends. CDR3 nucleotide sequence: TGTGCCAGCAGCTTTCAGGTACCCACAGATACGCAGTATTTT. Its protein product is CASSFQVPTDTQYF.

This chain connects TRBV2 to TRBJ2-7; D perhaps matches TRBD2 (6 bases). The V gene's germline CDR1 is SNHLY and CDR2 FYNNEI. This CDR3 spans 14 amino acids. V lost 8 bases, J lost 5 bases, and 19 bases lay in between. The CDR3 here is CASGSTRGGHEQYF. Here the CDR3 DNA reads TGTGCCAGCGGATCAACCCGGGGAGGTCACGAGCAGTACTTC. The full variable domain, with the rest looked up from reference TRBV2 and TRBJ2-7, is EPEVTQTPSHQVTQMGQEVILRCVPISNHLYFYWYRQILGQKVEFLVSFYNNEISEKSEIFDDQFSVERPDGSNFTLKIRSTKLEDSAMYFCASGSTRGGHEQYFGPGTRLTVT.

The rearrangement joins TRBV5-4 to TRBJ2-3; D is perhaps TRBD2 (5 bases). Looked up from germline, CDR1 is SGHNT and CDR2 is YYREEE (reference sequence). This CDR3 region has 17 residues. The V end was cut by 0 bases, the J end by 0 bases, with 14 bases between. The CDR3 spells CASSLAHSSGSTDTQYF. CDR3 coding DNA: TGTGCCAGCAGCTTGGCCCACTCCAGCGGAAGCACAGATACGCAGTATTTT.

With respect to this clone: At the DNA level, this CDR3 is encoded by other sequences in the same sample as well. J is TRBJ1-1 and V is TRBV10-1, with D unresolved. Trimming pared 2 bases from V and 1 base from J, leaving 5 bases between. The length of the CDR3 is 13 residues. Per the germline V gene, CDR1 is WNHNN and CDR2 is SYGVQD (reference sequence). CDR3 protein: CASSEDGNTEAFF. The CDR3 DNA is TGCGCCAGCAGTGAGGACGGGAACACTGAAGCTTTCTTT.

The chain employs TRBV7-9 and TRBJ1-1; D is uncertain. This CDR3 is 14 amino acids long. Deletions cut 2 bases from V and 8 bases from J, with 15 bases between. Germline V gene data show CDR1 as SEHNR and CDR2 as FQNEAQ (reference sequence). CDR3 bases: TGTGCCAGCAGCTTAACCTACAGTTTACGGGAAGCTTTCTTT. It encodes CASSLTYSLREAFF.

The rearrangement uses TRBV6-1 and TRBJ1-3; D remains unclear. CDR3 length equals 13 residues. CDR1 is MNHNS, CDR2 SASEGT, per germline. V lost 7 bases and J 4 bases, leaving 11 bases between the germline ends. Here the CDR3 reads CASILGPGNTIYF. The DNA for the CDR3 is TGTGCCAGCATATTAGGCCCAGGAAACACCATATATTTT.

Turning to this clone: The same CDR3 also results from other DNA sequences found in this sample. CDR3 nucleotides: TGCGCCAGCAGCGCGGACCGAGTGAACACTGAAGCTTTCTTT. Residues: CASSADRVNTEAFF. This chain connects TRBV5-1 to TRBJ1-1; no clear D. The V and J ends lost 4 bases and 0 bases respectively, with 10 bases between them. The CDR3 runs 14 residues. Germline CDR1 reads SGHRS; CDR2 reads YFSETQ.

The rearrangement links TRBV15 to TRBJ1-5; possibly TRBD1 for D (5 bases). CDR1 and CDR2 (germline): LNHNV, YYDKDF (reference sequence). The germline V and J ends were trimmed by 5 bases and 9 bases, with 11 bases remaining between them. CDR3 size: 12 residues. Written as DNA, the CDR3 is TGTGCCACCAGCGCGTGGGGCTTGCCCCAGCATTTT. It encodes CATSAWGLPQHF.

This clone was counted between two and nine times. The V call is TRBV5-4, the J call TRBJ1-1; D gene uncertain. The germline CDR1 and CDR2 sequences are SGHNT and YYREEE (reference sequence). The CDR3 totals 12 residues. Trimming removed 4 bases from V and 6 bases from J, with 10 bases in between. CDR3 DNA sequence: TGTGCCAGCAGCGGAGCCGGGCCTGAAGCTTTCTTT. This gives the protein CASSGAGPEAFF.

The J gene is TRBJ2-5, the V gene TRBV28; D ambiguous. The CDR3 loop spans 12 amino acids. Germline V lookup: CDR1 MDHEN, CDR2 SYDVKM. Trimming cost V 6 bases and J 4 bases, with 9 bases left between them. The CDR3 coding sequence is TGTGCCAGCAGCTGGAGTGGAGAGACCCAGTACTTC. This encodes CASSWSGETQYF.

The rearrangement uses TRBV10-3 and TRBJ2-7, with D possibly matching TRBD2 (6 bases). CDR1 and CDR2 (germline): ENHRY, SYGVKD. This CDR3 comprises 13 residues. V lost 5 bases to trimming and J lost 3 bases, with 11 bases between them. CDR3 bases: TGTGCCATCAGTTCGGGGACTCACTACGAGCAGTACTTC. Its translation is CAISSGTHYEQYF.

The chain carries TRBV19 and TRBJ2-6, with unresolved D. CDR1 is LNHDA and CDR2 is SQIVND in the germline V gene (reference sequence). V was clipped by 8 bases and J by 0 bases, with 5 bases between them. The CDR3 has 13 amino acids. The CDR3 DNA is TGTGCCAGTGAATACTCTGGGGCCAACGTCCTGACTTTC. Protein product: CASEYSGANVLTF. Complete variable domain (other parts from reference TRBV19 and TRBJ2-6): DGGITQSPKYLFRKEGQNVTLSCEQNLNHDAMYWYRQDPGQGLRLIYYSQIVNDFQKGDIAEGYSVSREKKESFPLTVTSAQKNPTAFYLCASEYSGANVLTFGAGSRLTVL.